This T cell receptor beta chain was recovered during a study of OX40 agonist ivuxolimab in advanced cancers. Study-wide results and caveats: Averaging showed that CD8+ T cells had more expanded clones than CD4+ did.

Method: immunoSEQ multiplex PCR; TCRdb's copy keeps in-frame clones and lacks some. This table holds about 45,000 clones, approximately 91% found once. With respect to this clone: What it recognizes is unknown.

Germline CDR1 SNHLY, CDR2 FYNNEI. Trimming cost V 7 bases and J 0 bases, with 12 bases left between them. CDR3 size: 14 residues. This rearrangement joins TRBV2 to TRBJ1-1; D is uncertain. This receptor was obtained from an adult with an advanced solid tumor such as melanoma, head and neck, liver or kidney cancer. Sample: CD4+ or CD8+ T cells sorted from blood, taken in a trial of the OX40 agonist ivuxolimab. The CDR3 spells CASNVGGLNTEAFF. CDR3 sequence (DNA): TGTGCCAGCAACGTCGGAGGGTTGAACACTGAAGCTTTCTTT.